The rows below give T cell receptor beta chains drawn from one sample of a study of blood T cell repertoires in COVID-19. Clones were sequenced by immunoSEQ multiplex PCR, and TCRdb holds only the in-frame ones, with some missing. The data hold 88,000 or so clones, with roughly 80% observed a single time. Sequencing input: peripheral blood. The receptor source for this set is an older man with acute or convalescent COVID-19. The CDR3 runs from the conserved cysteine through the conserved F or W. The D gene is left open where the match is weak. Clone size is stated in some rows and not others, as once, few, many or a class when expanded.

clone size | J gene | D gene | V gene | CDR3 protein | CDR3 DNA
. | TRBJ2-7 | . | TRBV28 | CASSLSTRGSGEQYF | TGTGCCAGCAGTTTATCCACCCGGGGGAGCGGGGAGCAGTACTTC
. | TRBJ1-2 | . | TRBV11-2 | CASSLDYRDYYGYTF | TGTGCCAGCAGCTTAGATTATAGAGATTACTATGGCTACACCTTC
. | TRBJ2-7 | . | TRBV12-5 | CASQGSSYEQYF | TGTGCTAGTCAAGGGAGCTCCTACGAGCAGTACTTC
. | TRBJ1-4 | . | TRBV28 | CASSFFPRGDEKLFF | TGTGCCAGCAGTTTCTTTCCCAGAGGCGATGAAAAACTGTTTTTT
. | TRBJ2-1 | . | TRBV7-8 | CASSLARVVSPYNEQFF | TGTGCCAGCAGCTTAGCGCGGGTAGTCTCTCCCTACAATGAGCAGTTCTTC
few | TRBJ2-1 | TRBD1 | TRBV9 | CASSVGGDRGPSSYNEQFF | TGTGCCAGCAGCGTAGGAGGAGACAGGGGCCCGAGCTCCTACAATGAGCAGTTCTTC
. | TRBJ1-5 | TRBD1 | TRBV19 | CASSTGGAWQPQHF | TGTGCCAGTAGTACAGGGGGCGCTTGGCAGCCCCAGCATTTT
once | TRBJ2-1 | TRBD1 | TRBV5-4 | CASSRGQGAYNEQFF | TGTGCCAGCAGCCGTGGACAGGGAGCCTACAATGAGCAGTTCTTC
few | TRBJ1-4 | TRBD1 | TRBV7-9 | CASSRYSTGSSEKLFF | TGTGCCAGCAGCCGATACTCGACAGGGTCGTCTGAAAAACTGTTTTTT
. | TRBJ1-5 | . | TRBV28 | CASSQRTQVSQPQHF | TGTGCCAGCAGTCAAAGAACACAGGTTTCTCAGCCCCAGCATTTT
. | TRBJ1-1 | . | TRBV6-5 | CASNHRGGTEAFF | TGTGCCAGCAATCATCGGGGGGGAACTGAAGCTTTCTTT
. | TRBJ2-6 | TRBD2 | TRBV15 | CATSRRGGESGANVLTF | TGTGCCACCAGCAGGCGCGGGGGGGAATCTGGGGCCAACGTCCTGACTTTC
few | TRBJ2-5 | . | TRBV5-1 | CASSLSGEETQYF | TGCGCCAGCAGCTTGTCAGGGGAAGAGACCCAGTACTTC
. | TRBJ1-2 | . | TRBV6-5 | CASSYSSRVVYYGYTF | TGTGCCAGCAGTTACTCGTCCAGGGTAGTGTACTATGGCTACACCTTC
once | TRBJ2-3 | . | TRBV7-8 | CASSLSTSTDTQYF | TGTGCCAGCAGCTTGTCCACTAGCACAGATACGCAGTATTTT